This TCR beta chain was found in a study of PD-L1 blockade in urothelial cancer. Every PCR received spiked-in synthetic TCR analog templates. Measured with immunoSEQ multiplex PCR; TCRdb has only the in-frame clones, and not every one. The data hold 84,000 or so clones, with more than 75% observed a single time. Noted time point: pretreatment peripheral blood. The CDR3 extends over 16 amino acids. In germline, CDR1 is KGHSH, CDR2 LQKENI. J was trimmed by 4 bases and V by 2 bases; bases with no gene match: 7. V and J are TRBV18 and TRBJ2-2; 7 bases match TRBD1. The sample consisted of PBMCs, taken around atezolizumab (anti-PD-L1) treatment. This clonotype was sampled from a man aged 55 to 70 with urothelial cancer. CDR3 region: CASSPYPGQLTGELFF. For the CDR3, the DNA is TGTGCCAGCTCACCATACCCGGGACAGCTCACCGGGGAGCTGTTTTTT.